A single sample is the source of the 2 T cell receptor beta chains below, sequenced in a study of shared clonotypes between healthy human individuals. TCRdb's copy holds only in-frame clones and misses some; the assay was immunoSEQ multiplex PCR. The sample contains about 470,000 clones, about 85% of which appear only once. The sample consisted of PBMCs. The source of these receptors is a woman aged 40 to 50 in good health. Some clones in this sample may be carry-over from other donors' samples.

V and J are TRBV6-6 and TRBJ2-1; D not certain. Germline CDR1 reads MNHNY; CDR2 reads SVGAGI (reference sequence). V dropped 4 bases and J dropped 0 bases, with 13 bases sitting between them. This CDR3 is 16 amino acids long. The CDR3 protein is CASSSIDISSYNEQFF. The DNA of the CDR3 is TGTGCCAGCAGTTCCATCGACATTAGCTCCTACAATGAGCAGTTCTTC.

The chain is built from TRBV7-9 and TRBJ2-3, with D possibly matching TRBD2 (5 bases). V lost 0 bases to trimming and J lost 4 bases, with 8 bases between them. The CDR3 runs 14 residues. The germline CDR1 and CDR2 sequences are SEHNR and FQNEAQ (reference sequence). The CDR3 sequence: CASSLAGVADTQYF. CDR3 bases: TGTGCCAGCAGCTTAGCGGGAGTAGCAGATACGCAGTATTTT.